This record looks at one TCR beta chain sequence and its context. Profiled with immunoSEQ multiplex PCR; TCRdb holds only in-frame clones, not every one. This table holds some 140,000 clones, roughly 92% found once. The V and J ends lost 2 bases and 5 bases, in that order; junction bases with no gene match: 29. This CDR3 has 23 amino acids. Germline assignment: CDR1 MNHEY and CDR2 SMNVEV (reference sequence). The data stem from a study of control samples from healthy donors and cancer patients. Sequencing input: blood. The source is a man aged 30 to 39 in good health. This chain joins TRBV27 and TRBJ1-2; 10 bases agree with TRBD1. The CDR3 nucleotides are TGTGCCAGCAGTTTACCAGGGGGGACAGGGGTGGAGGTTGGGGCCAGGGGTCCTTATGGCTACACCTTC. Residues: CASSLPGGTGVEVGARGPYGYTF.